These T cell receptor beta chains were read from a single sample in a study of blood T cell repertoires in COVID-19. Some clones are missing from TCRdb's copy, which holds only in-frame ones; the method was immunoSEQ multiplex PCR. The sample lists under 300,000 clones; 85% to 90% were seen once. The material sequenced was peripheral blood. The receptors come from a woman between 40 and 55 years old with acute or convalescent COVID-19. Each CDR3 is given with its conserved first and last residue. The D gene is left open where the match is weak. Rows give clone size only sometimes, using once, few, many, or a class for an expanded clone.

cdr3_nt: TGTGCCAGCAGTCAAAGCGCTGAAGCTTTCTTT
cdr3_aa: CASSQSAEAFF
clone_size: few
v_call: TRBV12-3/TRBV12-4
j_call: TRBJ1-1
d_call: NA

cdr3_nt: TGTGCCAGCAGTCAGGGACAGGGGGCGAGAAACACCATATATTTT
cdr3_aa: CASSQGQGARNTIYF
clone_size: NA
v_call: TRBV6-5
j_call: TRBJ1-3
d_call: TRBD1

cdr3_nt: TGTGCCATCAGTGAACACAGGACAGGATCGAACACCGGGGAGCTGTTTTTT
cdr3_aa: CAISEHRTGSNTGELFF
clone_size: NA
v_call: TRBV10-3
j_call: TRBJ2-2
d_call: TRBD1

cdr3_nt: TGTGCCAGTAGTATAAAAGGGACAGGGGATGGCTACACCTTC
cdr3_aa: CASSIKGTGDGYTF
clone_size: NA
v_call: TRBV19
j_call: TRBJ1-2
d_call: TRBD1

cdr3_nt: TGTGCCAGCAGTGAAGATTTCGTAAACTATGGCTACACCTTC
cdr3_aa: CASSEDFVNYGYTF
clone_size: NA
v_call: TRBV2
j_call: TRBJ1-2
d_call: NA

cdr3_nt: TGTGCCAGCTCATCATTTGCCCCCGGGGCTGAAGCTTTCTTT
cdr3_aa: CASSSFAPGAEAFF
clone_size: NA
v_call: TRBV18
j_call: TRBJ1-1
d_call: NA

cdr3_nt: TGTGCCAGCAGCCAAGTGGCTAACACCGGGGAGCTGTTTTTT
cdr3_aa: CASSQVANTGELFF
clone_size: NA
v_call: TRBV3-1/TRBV3-2
j_call: TRBJ2-2
d_call: NA

cdr3_nt: TGTGCCAGTAGAGACAGGGGGCTTGGGACCTCAAACACTGAAGCTTTCTTT
cdr3_aa: CASRDRGLGTSNTEAFF
clone_size: NA
v_call: TRBV19
j_call: TRBJ1-1
d_call: TRBD1

cdr3_nt: TGTGCTAGTGGTTTGCCCCGTACTGAAGCTTTCTTT
cdr3_aa: CASGLPRTEAFF
clone_size: NA
v_call: TRBV12-5
j_call: TRBJ1-1
d_call: NA

cdr3_nt: TGTGCCAGCAGCTTGAGTCCGGGACAGACCCAAGAGACCCAGTACTTC
cdr3_aa: CASSLSPGQTQETQYF
clone_size: NA
v_call: TRBV5-8
j_call: TRBJ2-5
d_call: TRBD1

cdr3_nt: TGTGCCAGCAGTGTTAGCGGGGGCCGCAATACGCAGTATTTT
cdr3_aa: CASSVSGGRNTQYF
clone_size: NA
v_call: TRBV5-4
j_call: TRBJ2-3
d_call: TRBD2

cdr3_nt: TGTGCCAGCAGTTCCCGTCTCCTGACGGTGGAGGAAAAACTGTTTTTT
cdr3_aa: CASSSRLLTVEEKLFF
clone_size: NA
v_call: TRBV28
j_call: TRBJ1-4
d_call: NA

cdr3_nt: TGCGCCAGCAGCCCAGGGACAGGGTATGCTAACTATGGCTACACCTTC
cdr3_aa: CASSPGTGYANYGYTF
clone_size: NA
v_call: TRBV5-1
j_call: TRBJ1-2
d_call: TRBD1

cdr3_nt: TGTGCCAGCCGAACAACCGAAAACTATGGCTACACCTTC
cdr3_aa: CASRTTENYGYTF
clone_size: NA
v_call: TRBV19
j_call: TRBJ1-2
d_call: NA

cdr3_nt: TGTGCCAGCAGTGCTCGGGGAGGGTCTGGTGGCTACACCTTC
cdr3_aa: CASSARGGSGGYTF
clone_size: NA
v_call: TRBV25-1
j_call: TRBJ1-2
d_call: NA

cdr3_nt: TGTGCCAGCAGCTTAGAGGGGAGGACTGAAGCTTTCTTT
cdr3_aa: CASSLEGRTEAFF
clone_size: NA
v_call: TRBV11-1
j_call: TRBJ1-1
d_call: NA

cdr3_nt: TGTGCCAGCAGCTTGTCAGGGTTACGCACAGATACGCAGTATTTT
cdr3_aa: CASSLSGLRTDTQYF
clone_size: NA
v_call: TRBV7-3
j_call: TRBJ2-3
d_call: NA

cdr3_nt: TGTGCCAGCAGCGTACTAGCGGGGGGTGTAGATACGCAGTATTTT
cdr3_aa: CASSVLAGGVDTQYF
clone_size: once
v_call: TRBV9
j_call: TRBJ2-3
d_call: TRBD2

cdr3_nt: TGTGCCAGCAGCCACCCCCGCGAGGACACCAGCTATGGCTACACCTTC
cdr3_aa: CASSHPREDTSYGYTF
clone_size: NA
v_call: TRBV7-8
j_call: TRBJ1-2
d_call: NA

cdr3_nt: TGCAGCGTCCTAAAGGACAGGGGGGGCTATGGCTACACCTTC
cdr3_aa: CSVLKDRGGYGYTF
clone_size: NA
v_call: TRBV29-1
j_call: TRBJ1-2
d_call: TRBD1

cdr3_nt: TGTGCCAGCAGTTACCGACAGGGATGGAATGAGCAGTTCTTC
cdr3_aa: CASSYRQGWNEQFF
clone_size: NA
v_call: TRBV6-2/TRBV6-3
j_call: TRBJ2-1
d_call: TRBD1

cdr3_nt: TGTGCCAGCAGCTTATCCCCAGGGGGCACTGAAGCTTTCTTT
cdr3_aa: CASSLSPGGTEAFF
clone_size: NA
v_call: TRBV11-2
j_call: TRBJ1-1
d_call: TRBD1

cdr3_nt: TGTGCCAGCACCAGACAGGTCTTTGAAAAACTGTTTTTT
cdr3_aa: CASTRQVFEKLFF
clone_size: NA
v_call: TRBV12-3/TRBV12-4
j_call: TRBJ1-4
d_call: NA

cdr3_nt: TGTGCCAGCAGCTCGACCCAGGGGCGAGGTAACACTGAAGCTTTCTTT
cdr3_aa: CASSSTQGRGNTEAFF
clone_size: NA
v_call: TRBV5-8
j_call: TRBJ1-1
d_call: NA

cdr3_nt: TGTGCCAGCAACCGGGACTCAACGGGGGACCCTGAAGCTTTCTTT
cdr3_aa: CASNRDSTGDPEAFF
clone_size: NA
v_call: TRBV2
j_call: TRBJ1-1
d_call: NA

cdr3_nt: TGCGCCAGCAGCCCGTACCAGGGGGGCAATGGCTACACCTTC
cdr3_aa: CASSPYQGGNGYTF
clone_size: NA
v_call: TRBV5-1
j_call: TRBJ1-2
d_call: TRBD1

cdr3_nt: TGTGCCAGAAGCGAGGCCCGGGACAAGAACACTGAAGCTTTCTTT
cdr3_aa: CARSEARDKNTEAFF
clone_size: once
v_call: TRBV7-5
j_call: TRBJ1-1
d_call: NA

cdr3_nt: TGCGCCAGCAGCCGTACAGGGGGCCCAGAGACCCAGTACTTC
cdr3_aa: CASSRTGGPETQYF
clone_size: NA
v_call: TRBV5-1
j_call: TRBJ2-5
d_call: TRBD1

cdr3_nt: TGTGCCAGCAGCTCGCCGACAGGGCCGAAATATTTT
cdr3_aa: CASSSPTGPKYF
clone_size: NA
v_call: TRBV7-9
j_call: TRBJ1-3
d_call: TRBD1

cdr3_nt: TGTGCCAGTAGTACAGAGTCTTATAGCAATCAGCCCCAGCATTTT
cdr3_aa: CASSTESYSNQPQHF
clone_size: NA
v_call: TRBV19
j_call: TRBJ1-5
d_call: NA

cdr3_nt: TGTGCCAGCAGTGAATGGGCAGAAGCTTTCTTT
cdr3_aa: CASSEWAEAFF
clone_size: NA
v_call: TRBV2
j_call: TRBJ1-1
d_call: NA

cdr3_nt: TGTGCCTGGAGTGTACGGCGGCAGGGCAACAATCAGCCCCAGCATTTT
cdr3_aa: CAWSVRRQGNNQPQHF
clone_size: NA
v_call: TRBV30
j_call: TRBJ1-5
d_call: NA

cdr3_nt: TGTGCCAGCAGTTTATGGATTGGGACTAGCACCGGGGAGCTGTTTTTT
cdr3_aa: CASSLWIGTSTGELFF
clone_size: NA
v_call: TRBV28
j_call: TRBJ2-2
d_call: TRBD2

cdr3_nt: TGTGCCAGCAGCCCCCCAAGTAGTCCCGGCTACACCTTC
cdr3_aa: CASSPPSSPGYTF
clone_size: NA
v_call: TRBV3-1/TRBV3-2
j_call: TRBJ1-2
d_call: NA

cdr3_nt: TGTGCCAGTAGCCTACAGAAGACCTCTGGAAACACCATATATTTT
cdr3_aa: CASSLQKTSGNTIYF
clone_size: NA
v_call: TRBV19
j_call: TRBJ1-3
d_call: NA